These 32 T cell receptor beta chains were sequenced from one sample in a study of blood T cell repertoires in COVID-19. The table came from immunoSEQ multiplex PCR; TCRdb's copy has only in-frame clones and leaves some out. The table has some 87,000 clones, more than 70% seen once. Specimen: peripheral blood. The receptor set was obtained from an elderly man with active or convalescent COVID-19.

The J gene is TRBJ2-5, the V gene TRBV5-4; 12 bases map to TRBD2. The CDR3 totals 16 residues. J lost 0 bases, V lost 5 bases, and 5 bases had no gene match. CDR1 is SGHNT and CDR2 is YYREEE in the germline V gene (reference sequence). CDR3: CASRPTSGRYQETQYF. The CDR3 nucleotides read TGTGCCAGCAGGCCTACTAGCGGGAGGTACCAAGAGACCCAGTACTTC.

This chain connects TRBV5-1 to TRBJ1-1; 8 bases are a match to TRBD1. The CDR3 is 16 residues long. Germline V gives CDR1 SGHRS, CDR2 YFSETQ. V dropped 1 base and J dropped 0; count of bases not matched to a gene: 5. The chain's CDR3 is CASSLTGGDMNTEAFF. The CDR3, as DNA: TGCGCCAGCAGCTTGACAGGGGGTGACATGAACACTGAAGCTTTCTTT.

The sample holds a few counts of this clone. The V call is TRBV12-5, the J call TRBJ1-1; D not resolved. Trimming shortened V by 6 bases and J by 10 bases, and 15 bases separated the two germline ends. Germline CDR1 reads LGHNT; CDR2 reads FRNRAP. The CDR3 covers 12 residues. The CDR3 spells CASGSSGEVAFF. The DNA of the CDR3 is TGTGCTAGTGGCTCCAGTGGAGAGGTAGCTTTCTTT.

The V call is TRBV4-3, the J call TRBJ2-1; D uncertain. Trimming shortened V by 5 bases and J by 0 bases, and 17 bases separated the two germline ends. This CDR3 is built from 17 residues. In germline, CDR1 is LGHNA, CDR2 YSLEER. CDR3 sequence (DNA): TGCGCCAGCAGCTTAGAAGTGAGCCAGGACTCCTACAATGAGCAGTTCTTC. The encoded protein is CASSLEVSQDSYNEQFF.

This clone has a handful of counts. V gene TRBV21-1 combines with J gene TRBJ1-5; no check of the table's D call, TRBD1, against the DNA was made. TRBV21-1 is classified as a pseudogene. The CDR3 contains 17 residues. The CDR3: CASSESRDSQKNQPQHF. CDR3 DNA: TGTGCCAGCAGCGAGAGTCGGGACAGTCAAAAGAATCAGCCCCAGCATTTT.

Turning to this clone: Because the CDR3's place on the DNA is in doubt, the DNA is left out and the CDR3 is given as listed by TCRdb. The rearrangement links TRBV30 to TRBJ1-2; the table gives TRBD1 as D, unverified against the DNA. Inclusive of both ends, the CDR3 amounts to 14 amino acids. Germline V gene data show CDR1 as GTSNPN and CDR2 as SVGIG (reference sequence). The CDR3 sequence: CAWAPGNNRGGDTF.

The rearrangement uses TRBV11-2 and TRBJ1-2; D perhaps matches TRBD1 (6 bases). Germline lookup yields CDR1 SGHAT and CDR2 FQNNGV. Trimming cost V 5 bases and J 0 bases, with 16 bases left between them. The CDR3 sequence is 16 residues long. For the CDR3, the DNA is TGTGCCAGCAGCCTAAGGGGGTCTTTAGCTAACTATGGCTACACCTTC. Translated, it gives CASSLRGSLANYGYTF.

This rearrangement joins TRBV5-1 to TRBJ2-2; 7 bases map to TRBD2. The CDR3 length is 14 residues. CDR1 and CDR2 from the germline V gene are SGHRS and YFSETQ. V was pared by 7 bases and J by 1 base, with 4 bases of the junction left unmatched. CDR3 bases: TGCGCCAGCGGGAGCGGGGTGAACACCGGGGAGCTGTTTTTT. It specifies CASGSGVNTGELFF.

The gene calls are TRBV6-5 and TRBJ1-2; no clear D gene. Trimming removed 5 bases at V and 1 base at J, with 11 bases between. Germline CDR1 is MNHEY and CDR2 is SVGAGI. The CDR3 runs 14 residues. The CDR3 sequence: CASSPGLINYGYTF. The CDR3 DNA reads TGTGCCAGCAGTCCCGGACTGATTAACTATGGCTACACCTTC.

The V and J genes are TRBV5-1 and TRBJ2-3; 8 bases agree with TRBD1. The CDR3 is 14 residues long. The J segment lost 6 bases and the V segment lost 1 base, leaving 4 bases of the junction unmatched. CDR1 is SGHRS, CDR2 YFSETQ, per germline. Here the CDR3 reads CASSLQGARDTQYF. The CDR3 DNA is TGCGCCAGCAGCTTGCAGGGGGCGCGTGATACGCAGTATTTT.

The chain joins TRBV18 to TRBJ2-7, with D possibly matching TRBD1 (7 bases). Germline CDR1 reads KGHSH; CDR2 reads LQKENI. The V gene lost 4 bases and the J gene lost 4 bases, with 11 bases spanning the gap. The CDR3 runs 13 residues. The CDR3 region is CASSLQGGYEQYF. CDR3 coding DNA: TGTGCCAGCTCACTTCAGGGGGGATACGAGCAGTACTTC.

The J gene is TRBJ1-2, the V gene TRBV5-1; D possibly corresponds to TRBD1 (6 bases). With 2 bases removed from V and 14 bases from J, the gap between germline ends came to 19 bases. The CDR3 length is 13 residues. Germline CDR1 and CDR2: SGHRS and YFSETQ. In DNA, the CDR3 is TGCGCCAGCAGCTTTATCGTTGGGACAAATTTAACCTTC. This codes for CASSFIVGTNLTF.

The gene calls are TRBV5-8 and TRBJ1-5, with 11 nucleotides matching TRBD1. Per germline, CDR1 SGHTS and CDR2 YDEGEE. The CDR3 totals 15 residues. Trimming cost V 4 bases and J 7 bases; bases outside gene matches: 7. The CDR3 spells CASSLPGQGVQPQHF. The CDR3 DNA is TGTGCCAGCAGCCTACCGGGACAGGGGGTGCAGCCCCAGCATTTT.

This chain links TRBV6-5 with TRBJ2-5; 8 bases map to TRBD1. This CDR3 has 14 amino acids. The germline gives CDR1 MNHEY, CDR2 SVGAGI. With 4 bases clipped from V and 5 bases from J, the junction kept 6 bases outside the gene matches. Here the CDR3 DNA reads TGTGCCAGCAGTTTGTCAGGGGGCGGTGAGACCCAGTACTTC. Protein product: CASSLSGGGETQYF.

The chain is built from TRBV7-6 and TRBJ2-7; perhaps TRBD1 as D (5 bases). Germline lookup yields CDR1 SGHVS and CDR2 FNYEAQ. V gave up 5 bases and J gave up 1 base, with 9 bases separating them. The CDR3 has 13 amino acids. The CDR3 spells CASSLDSSYEQYF. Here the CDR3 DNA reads TGTGCCAGCAGCCTAGACAGTTCCTACGAGCAGTACTTC.

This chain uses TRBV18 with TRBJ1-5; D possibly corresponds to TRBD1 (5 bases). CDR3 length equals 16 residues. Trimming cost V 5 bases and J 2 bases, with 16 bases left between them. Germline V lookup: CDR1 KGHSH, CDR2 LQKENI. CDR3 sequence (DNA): TGTGCCAGCTCATCCGCGGCCAAAGGGGGCAATCAGCCCCAGCATTTT. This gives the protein CASSSAAKGGNQPQHF.

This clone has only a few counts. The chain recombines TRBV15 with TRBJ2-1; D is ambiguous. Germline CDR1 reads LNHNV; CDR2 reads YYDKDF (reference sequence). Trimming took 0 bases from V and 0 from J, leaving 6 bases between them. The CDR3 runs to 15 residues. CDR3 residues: CATSRERSSYNEQFF. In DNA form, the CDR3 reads TGTGCCACCAGCAGAGAACGGAGCTCCTACAATGAGCAGTTCTTC. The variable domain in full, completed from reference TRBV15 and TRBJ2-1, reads DAMVIQNPRYQVTQFGKPVTLSCSQTLNHNVMYWYQQKSSQAPKLLFHYYDKDFNNEADTPDNFQSRRPNTSFCFLDIRSPGLGDTAMYLCATSRERSSYNEQFFGPGTRLTVL.

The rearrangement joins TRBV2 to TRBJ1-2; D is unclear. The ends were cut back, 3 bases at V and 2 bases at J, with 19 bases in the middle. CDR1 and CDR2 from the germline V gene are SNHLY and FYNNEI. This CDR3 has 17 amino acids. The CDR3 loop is CASSDAGLSLYNYGYTF. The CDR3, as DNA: TGTGCCAGCAGTGATGCGGGCCTAAGTTTGTACAACTATGGCTACACCTTC. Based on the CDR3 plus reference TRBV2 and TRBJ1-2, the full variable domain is EPEVTQTPSHQVTQMGQEVILRCVPISNHLYFYWYRQILGQKVEFLVSFYNNEISEKSEIFDDQFSVERPDGSNFTLKIRSTKLEDSAMYFCASSDAGLSLYNYGYTFGSGTRLTVV.

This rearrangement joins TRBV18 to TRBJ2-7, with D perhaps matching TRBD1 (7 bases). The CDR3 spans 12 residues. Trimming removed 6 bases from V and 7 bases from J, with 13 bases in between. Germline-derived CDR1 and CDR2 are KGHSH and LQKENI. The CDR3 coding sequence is TGTGCCAGCTCGCGGGACAGCGGGGAGCAGTACTTC. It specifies CASSRDSGEQYF.

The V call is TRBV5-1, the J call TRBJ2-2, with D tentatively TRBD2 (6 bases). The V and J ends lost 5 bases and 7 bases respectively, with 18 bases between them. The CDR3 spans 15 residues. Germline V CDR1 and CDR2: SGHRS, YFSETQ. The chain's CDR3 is CASRPLSGAIGELFF. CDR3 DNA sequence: TGCGCCAGCAGGCCCCTATCGGGAGCAATCGGGGAGCTGTTTTTT.

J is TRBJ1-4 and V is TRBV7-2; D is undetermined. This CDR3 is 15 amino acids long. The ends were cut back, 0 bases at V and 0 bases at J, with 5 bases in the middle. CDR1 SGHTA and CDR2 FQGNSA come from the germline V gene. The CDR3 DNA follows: TGTGCCAGCAGCTTAGCCATGTCAACTAATGAAAAACTGTTTTTT. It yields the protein CASSLAMSTNEKLFF.

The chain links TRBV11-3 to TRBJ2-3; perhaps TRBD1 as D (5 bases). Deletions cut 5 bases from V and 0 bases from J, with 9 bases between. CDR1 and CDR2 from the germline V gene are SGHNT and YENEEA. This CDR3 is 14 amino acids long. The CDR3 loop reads CASSQGDSTDTQYF. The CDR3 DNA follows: TGTGCCAGCAGCCAAGGGGATAGCACAGATACGCAGTATTTT.

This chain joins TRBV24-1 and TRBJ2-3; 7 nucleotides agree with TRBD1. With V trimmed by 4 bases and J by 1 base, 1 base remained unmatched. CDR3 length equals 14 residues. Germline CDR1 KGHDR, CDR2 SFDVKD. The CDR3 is CATSDTGGTDTQYF. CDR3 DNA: TGTGCCACCAGTGACACAGGGGGCACAGATACGCAGTATTTT.

CDR3 in amino acids: CASREPGLPNQPQHF. The CDR3 DNA sequence: TGTGCCAGCAGAGAGCCGGGACTCCCCAATCAGCCCCAGCATTTT. The chain is built from TRBV6-4 and TRBJ1-5, with D perhaps TRBD1 (5 bases). V lost 6 bases and J lost 3, with 15 bases in between. Germline V CDR1 and CDR2: MRHNA, SNTAGT. The CDR3 loop spans 15 amino acids.

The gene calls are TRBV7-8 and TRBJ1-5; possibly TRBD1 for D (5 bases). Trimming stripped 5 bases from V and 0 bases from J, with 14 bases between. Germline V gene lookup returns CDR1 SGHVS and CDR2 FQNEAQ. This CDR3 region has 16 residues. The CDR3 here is CASSHKAGNSNQPQHF. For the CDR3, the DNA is TGTGCCAGCAGCCACAAAGCAGGGAATAGCAATCAGCCCCAGCATTTT.

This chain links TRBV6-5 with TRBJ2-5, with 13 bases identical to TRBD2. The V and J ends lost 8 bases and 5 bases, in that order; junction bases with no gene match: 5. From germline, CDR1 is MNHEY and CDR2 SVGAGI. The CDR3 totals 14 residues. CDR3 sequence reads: CASGLAGEWETQYF. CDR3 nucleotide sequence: TGTGCCAGCGGACTAGCGGGGGAGTGGGAGACCCAGTACTTC.

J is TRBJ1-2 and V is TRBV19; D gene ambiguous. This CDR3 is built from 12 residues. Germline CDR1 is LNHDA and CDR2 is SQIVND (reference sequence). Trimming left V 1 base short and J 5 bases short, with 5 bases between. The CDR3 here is CASSIATYGYTF. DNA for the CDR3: TGTGCCAGTAGTATAGCCACATATGGCTACACCTTC.

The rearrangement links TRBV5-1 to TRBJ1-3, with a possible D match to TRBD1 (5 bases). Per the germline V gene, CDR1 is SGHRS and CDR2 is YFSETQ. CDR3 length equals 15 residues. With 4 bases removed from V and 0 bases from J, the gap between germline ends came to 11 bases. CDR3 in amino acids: CASSGAGNSGNTIYF. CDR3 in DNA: TGCGCCAGCAGCGGGGCAGGGAACTCTGGAAACACCATATATTTT.

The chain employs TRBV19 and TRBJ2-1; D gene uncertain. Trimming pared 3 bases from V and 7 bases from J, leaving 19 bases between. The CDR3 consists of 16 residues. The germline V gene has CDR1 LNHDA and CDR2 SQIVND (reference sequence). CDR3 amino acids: CASSIRWANGRNEQFF. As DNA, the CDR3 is TGTGCCAGTAGTATTCGTTGGGCGAACGGAAGGAATGAGCAGTTCTTC.

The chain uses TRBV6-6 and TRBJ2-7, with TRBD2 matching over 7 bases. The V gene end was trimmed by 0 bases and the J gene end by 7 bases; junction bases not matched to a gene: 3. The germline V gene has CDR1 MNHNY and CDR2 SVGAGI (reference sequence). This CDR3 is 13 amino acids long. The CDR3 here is CASSYSGGGEQYF. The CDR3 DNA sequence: TGTGCCAGCAGTTACTCTGGGGGAGGGGAGCAGTACTTC.

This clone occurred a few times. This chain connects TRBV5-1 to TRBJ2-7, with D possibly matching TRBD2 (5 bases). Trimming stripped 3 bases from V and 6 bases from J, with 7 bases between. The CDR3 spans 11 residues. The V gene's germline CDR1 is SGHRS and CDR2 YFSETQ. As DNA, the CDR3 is TGCGCCAGCAGCTCCACTAGCGAGCAGTACTTC. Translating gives CASSSTSEQYF.

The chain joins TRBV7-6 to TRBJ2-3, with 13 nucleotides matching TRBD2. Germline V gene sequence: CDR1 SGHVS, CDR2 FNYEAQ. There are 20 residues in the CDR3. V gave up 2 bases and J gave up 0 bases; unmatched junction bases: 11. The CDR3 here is CASSLSPGLAGQTSTDTQYF. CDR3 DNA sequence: TGTGCCAGCAGCTTAAGTCCGGGACTAGCGGGACAGACTAGCACAGATACGCAGTATTTT.